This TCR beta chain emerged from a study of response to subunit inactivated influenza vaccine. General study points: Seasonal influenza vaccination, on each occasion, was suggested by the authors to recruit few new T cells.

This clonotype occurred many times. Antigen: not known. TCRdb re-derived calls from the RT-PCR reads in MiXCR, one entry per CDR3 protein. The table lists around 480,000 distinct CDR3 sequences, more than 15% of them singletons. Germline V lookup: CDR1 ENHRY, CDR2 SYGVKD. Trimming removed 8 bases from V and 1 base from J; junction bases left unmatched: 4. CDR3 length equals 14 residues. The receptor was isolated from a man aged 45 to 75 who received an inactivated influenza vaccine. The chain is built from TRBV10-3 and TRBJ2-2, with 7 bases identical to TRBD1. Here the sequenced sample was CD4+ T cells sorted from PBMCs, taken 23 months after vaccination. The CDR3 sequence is CAIEGQRNTGELFF. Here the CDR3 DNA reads TGTGCCATCGAGGGACAGAGGAACACCGGGGAGCTGTTTTTT.